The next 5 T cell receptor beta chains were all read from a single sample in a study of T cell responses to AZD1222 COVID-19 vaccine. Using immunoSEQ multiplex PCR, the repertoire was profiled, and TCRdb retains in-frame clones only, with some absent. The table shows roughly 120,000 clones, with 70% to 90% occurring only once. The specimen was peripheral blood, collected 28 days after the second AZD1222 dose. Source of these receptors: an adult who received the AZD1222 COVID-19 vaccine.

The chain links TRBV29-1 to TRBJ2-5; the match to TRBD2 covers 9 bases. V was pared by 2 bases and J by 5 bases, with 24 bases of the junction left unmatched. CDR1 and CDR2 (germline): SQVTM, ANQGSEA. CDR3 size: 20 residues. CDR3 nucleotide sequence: TGCAGCGTTGAAAACTGGGGCGGGACACAAGGACTAGCGTATACGGAGACCCAGTACTTC. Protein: CSVENWGGTQGLAYTETQYF.

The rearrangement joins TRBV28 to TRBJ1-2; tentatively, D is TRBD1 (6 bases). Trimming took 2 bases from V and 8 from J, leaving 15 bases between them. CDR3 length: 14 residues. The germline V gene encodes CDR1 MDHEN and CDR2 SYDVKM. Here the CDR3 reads CASSLGQGTRGYTF. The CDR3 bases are TGTGCCAGCAGTTTAGGGCAGGGGACAAGAGGCTACACCTTC.

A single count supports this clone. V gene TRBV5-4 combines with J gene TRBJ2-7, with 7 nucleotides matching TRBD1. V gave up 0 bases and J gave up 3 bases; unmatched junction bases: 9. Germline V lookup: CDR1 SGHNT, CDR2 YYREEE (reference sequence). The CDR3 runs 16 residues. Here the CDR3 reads CASSLVRTGPFYEQYF. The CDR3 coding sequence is TGTGCCAGCAGCTTGGTCAGGACAGGCCCGTTCTACGAGCAGTACTTC.

The CDR3 sequence is CASSRRVDSYGYTF. The CDR3 DNA is TGTGCCAGCAGCCGTCGGGTCGACAGCTATGGCTACACCTTC. The chain uses TRBV14 and TRBJ1-2; tentatively, D is TRBD1 (5 bases). The CDR3 is 14 residues long. Germline V lookup: CDR1 SGHDN, CDR2 FVKESK. Trimming shortened V by 4 bases and J by 4 bases, and 13 bases separated the two germline ends.

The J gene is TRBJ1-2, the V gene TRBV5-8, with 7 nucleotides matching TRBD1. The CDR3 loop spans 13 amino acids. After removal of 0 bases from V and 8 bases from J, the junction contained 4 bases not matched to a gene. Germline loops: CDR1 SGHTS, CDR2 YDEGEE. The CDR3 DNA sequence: TGTGCCAGCAGCTTGGTGCAGGGGGACGGCTACACCTTC. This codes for CASSLVQGDGYTF.